These 10 T cell receptor beta chains were all obtained from the same sample, sequenced in a study of technical replicates of blood from several donors. Method: immunoSEQ multiplex PCR; TCRdb's copy keeps in-frame clones and lacks some. Found here are around 71,000 clones, 80% to 95% of them singletons; the top ten hold 0.4% to 0.45%. Sequencing input: T cells isolated from PBMCs. The receptors stem from a human donor in good health.

The J gene is TRBJ2-1, the V gene TRBV9, with 8 bases identical to TRBD2. The V segment lost 2 bases and the J segment 4 bases; nucleotides outside the gene matches: 8. Looked up from germline, CDR1 is SGDLS and CDR2 is YYNGEE. CDR3 length: 16 amino acids. In nucleotides, the CDR3 is TGTGCCAGCAGCGTTCAAGCGGGAGTTATGTACAATGAGCAGTTCTTC. Its translation is CASSVQAGVMYNEQFF.

The rearrangement links TRBV7-3 to TRBJ2-6; a weak D match, TRBD1 (5 bases). The CDR3 is 16 residues long. Germline lookup yields CDR1 SGHTA and CDR2 FQGTGA. Trimming took off 4 bases at V and 2 bases at J, with 12 bases between the two ends. The CDR3 nucleotides read TGTGCCAGCAGCTCGTGGACAAATACTGGGGCCAACGTCCTGACTTTC. The encoded protein is CASSSWTNTGANVLTF.

The rearrangement uses TRBV4-2 and TRBJ1-4; 9 nucleotides match TRBD1. The CDR3 has 14 amino acids. The germline gives CDR1 LGHNA, CDR2 YNFKEQ. Unmatched junction bases numbered 1, after V lost 4 bases and J lost 4 bases. The CDR3 nucleotides read TGTGCCAGCAGCCCGGGACAGGGTAATGAAAAACTGTTTTTT. Translation gives CASSPGQGNEKLFF.

The chain couples TRBV6-5 to TRBJ2-3, with TRBD2 as a possible D gene (5 bases). This CDR3 contains 14 residues. V lost 2 bases and J lost 14, with 20 bases in between. Germline assignment: CDR1 MNHEY and CDR2 SVGAGI. The CDR3 loop reads CASSYANSGLGLYF. The CDR3 region has the DNA TGTGCCAGCAGTTACGCAAATTCCGGACTTGGTTTGTATTTT.

The CDR3 DNA sequence: TGTGCCAGCAGCGTAGTCGGTTACTCTGGAAACACCATATATTTT. It translates to CASSVVGYSGNTIYF. The chain has TRBV9 and TRBJ1-3; no clear D. Between the trimmed V and J ends, which lost 0 bases and 0 bases, there was a span of 7 bases. The length of the CDR3 is 15 residues. Germline CDR1 reads SGDLS; CDR2 reads YYNGEE.

The chain uses TRBV5-4 and TRBJ1-2; D is unclear. The V gene lost 0 bases and the J gene lost 7 bases, with 16 bases spanning the gap. CDR3 length: 15 residues. Germline loops: CDR1 SGHNT, CDR2 YYREEE (reference sequence). The DNA of the CDR3 is TGTGCCAGCAGCTTGGATAAGGACTCCTGGGGTGGCTACACCTTC. Residues: CASSLDKDSWGGYTF. The variable domain in full, completed from reference TRBV5-4 and TRBJ1-2, reads ETGVTQSPTHLIKTRGQQVTLRCSSQSGHNTVSWYQQALGQGPQFIFQYYREEENGRGNFPPRFSGLQFPNYSSELNVNALELDDSALYLCASSLDKDSWGGYTFGSGTRLTVV.

This clone was detected only once. The V and J genes are TRBV7-9 and TRBJ2-2, with TRBD1 identical over 7 bases. Germline CDR1 SEHNR, CDR2 FQNEAQ (reference sequence). V shed 7 bases and J 3 bases; nucleotides not matched to a gene: 8. The CDR3 is 15 amino acids. CDR3 loop: CASTPQRGHTGELFF. The CDR3 nucleotides are TGTGCCAGCACCCCTCAGAGGGGGCACACCGGGGAGCTGTTTTTT.

V usage is TRBV12-5 and J usage is TRBJ2-1; 12 bases align to TRBD2. The V segment lost 6 bases and the J segment 7 bases; nucleotides outside the gene matches: 4. This CDR3 region has 14 residues. Germline loops: CDR1 LGHNT, CDR2 FRNRAP. The CDR3 nucleotides read TGTGCTAGTGGGACTAGCGGGAGTGTAAATGAGCAGTTCTTC. The encoded protein is CASGTSGSVNEQFF. The whole variable domain, remainder taken from reference TRBV12-5 and TRBJ2-1, is DARVTQTPRHKVTEMGQEVTMRCQPILGHNTVFWYRQTMMQGLELLAYFRNRAPLDDSGMPKDRFSAEMPDATLATLKIQPSEPRDSAVYFCASGTSGSVNEQFFGPGTRLTVL.

This CDR3 reads CASSFALRGWGYTF. The CDR3 DNA sequence: TGTGCCAGCAGTTTTGCGCTCAGGGGCTGGGGCTACACCTTC. This chain links TRBV27 with TRBJ1-2; D might be TRBD1 (6 bases). The CDR3 consists of 14 residues. Germline loops: CDR1 MNHEY, CDR2 SMNVEV (reference sequence). Trimming removed 3 bases at V and 8 bases at J, with 16 bases between.

This clone was seen only a few times. The rearrangement links TRBV11-3 to TRBJ1-1; D remains ambiguous. V was cut by 2 bases and J by 0 bases, with 7 bases left in between. The germline gives CDR1 SGHNT, CDR2 YENEEA. The CDR3 extends over 14 amino acids. CDR3 DNA: TGTGCCAGCAGCTTAACAAGTTTGAACACTGAAGCTTTCTTT. This encodes CASSLTSLNTEAFF.